A single T cell receptor beta chain is shown here with its context. Antigen unknown. The CDR3 totals 17 residues. Germline assignment: CDR1 LGHNA and CDR2 YNFKEQ. Trimming pared 1 base from V and 5 bases from J, leaving 17 bases between. TCRdb reanalysed the 5' RACE reads using MiXCR and keeps one entry per CDR3 protein. The table records 150,000 to 200,000 distinct CDR3 sequences, roughly 6.4% of them present only once. These data come from a study of T cells after yellow fever vaccination. Notes on the study in general: When the response was secondary, it was weaker but reached its peak faster, day 5 versus 15.

The sequencing used CD4+ T cells sorted from PBMCs, collected on the day of the first yellow fever vaccination. The V and J genes are TRBV4-2 and TRBJ2-2, with a tentative D call TRBD1 (6 bases). This TCR was recovered from a man aged 18 to 30 who received the YFV17D yellow fever vaccine. For the CDR3, the DNA is TGTGCCAGCAGCCAAGCCGGGGCAGGGGTGGAAACCGGGGAGCTGTTTTTT. Its protein product is CASSQAGAGVETGELFF.